The present T cell receptor beta chain was sequenced within a study of blood T cell repertoires in COVID-19. In the study overall: COVID-19 samples from acute and convalescent phases originated in the United States, Italy and Spain. Sample material is recorded as cDNA or gDNA derived from T cells, B-cell-depleted T cells, or PBMCs.

As handled by the study authors: The assay estimated nucleated cells by amplifying reference gene primers. Clones were read by immunoSEQ multiplex PCR, and TCRdb kept only the in-frame ones, dropping some. D and trimming were read from the DNA, whereas the V and J calls and clone size are those reported in that table. Here the sample spans over 85,000 clones, about four fifths being singletons. This clone came up a few times. V was pared by 5 bases and J by 1 base, with 4 bases of the junction left unmatched. Germline V gene data show CDR1 as SGHVS and CDR2 as FQNEAQ. The CDR3 consists of 14 residues.

The chain combines TRBV7-8 with TRBJ1-1; 7 bases align to TRBD1. The TCR sequence derives from a woman aged 70-85 years with acute or convalescent COVID-19. Sequencing was carried out using peripheral blood. CDR3 protein: CASSRGTANTEAFF. Here the CDR3 DNA reads TGTGCCAGCAGCCGAGGGACAGCGAACACTGAAGCTTTCTTT. Full variable domain (rest looked up from reference TRBV7-8 and TRBJ1-1): GAGVSQSPRYKVAKRGQDVALRCDPISGHVSLFWYQQALGQGPEFLTYFQNEAQLDKSGLPSDRFFAERPEGSVSTLKIQRTQQEDSAVYLCASSRGTANTEAFFGQGTRLTVV.